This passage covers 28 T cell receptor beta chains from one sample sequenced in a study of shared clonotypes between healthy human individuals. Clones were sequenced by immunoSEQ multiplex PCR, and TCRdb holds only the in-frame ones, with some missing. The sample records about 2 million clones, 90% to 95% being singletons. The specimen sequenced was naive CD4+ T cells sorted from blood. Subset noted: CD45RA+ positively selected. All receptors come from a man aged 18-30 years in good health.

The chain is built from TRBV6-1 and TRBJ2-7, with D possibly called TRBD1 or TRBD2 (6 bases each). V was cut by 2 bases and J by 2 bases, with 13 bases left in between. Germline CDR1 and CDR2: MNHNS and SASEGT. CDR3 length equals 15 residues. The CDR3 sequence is CASSELPRGPYEQYF. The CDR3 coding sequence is TGTGCCAGCAGTGAACTACCTCGGGGGCCCTACGAGCAGTACTTC.

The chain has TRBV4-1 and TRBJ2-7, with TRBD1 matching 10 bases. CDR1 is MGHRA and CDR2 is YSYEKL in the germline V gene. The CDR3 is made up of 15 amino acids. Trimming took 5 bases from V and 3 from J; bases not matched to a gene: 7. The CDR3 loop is CASSSRTGGSYEQYF. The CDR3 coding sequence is TGCGCCAGCAGCTCCAGGACAGGGGGGAGCTACGAGCAGTACTTC.

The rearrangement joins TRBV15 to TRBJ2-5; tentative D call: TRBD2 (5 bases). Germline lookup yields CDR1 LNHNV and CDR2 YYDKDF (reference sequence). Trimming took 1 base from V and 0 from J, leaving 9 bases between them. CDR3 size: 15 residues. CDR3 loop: CATSRAGRNQETQYF. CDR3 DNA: TGTGCCACCAGCAGAGCGGGAAGGAACCAAGAGACCCAGTACTTC.

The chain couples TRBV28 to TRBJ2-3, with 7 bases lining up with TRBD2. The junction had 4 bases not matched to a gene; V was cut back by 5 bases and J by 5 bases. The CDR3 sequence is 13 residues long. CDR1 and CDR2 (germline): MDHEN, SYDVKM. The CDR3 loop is CASSPGGLDTQYF. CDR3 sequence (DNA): TGTGCCAGCAGTCCGGGGGGACTAGATACGCAGTATTTT.

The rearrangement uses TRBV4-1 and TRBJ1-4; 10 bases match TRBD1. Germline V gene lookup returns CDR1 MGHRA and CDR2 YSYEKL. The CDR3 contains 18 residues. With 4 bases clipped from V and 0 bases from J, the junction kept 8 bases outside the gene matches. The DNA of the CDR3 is TGCGCCAGCAGCCTCTCCGGGACAGGGGCTACAACTAATGAAAAACTGTTTTTT. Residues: CASSLSGTGATTNEKLFF.

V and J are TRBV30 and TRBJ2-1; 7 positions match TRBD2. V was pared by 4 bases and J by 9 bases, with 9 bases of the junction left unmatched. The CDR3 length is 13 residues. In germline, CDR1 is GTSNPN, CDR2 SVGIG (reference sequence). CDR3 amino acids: CAWTPGGRGEQFF. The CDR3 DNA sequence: TGTGCCTGGACGCCCGGTGGGAGGGGTGAGCAGTTCTTC.

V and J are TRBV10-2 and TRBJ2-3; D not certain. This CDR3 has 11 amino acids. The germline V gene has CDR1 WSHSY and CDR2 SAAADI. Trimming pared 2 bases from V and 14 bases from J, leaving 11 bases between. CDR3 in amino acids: CASSEAATGYF. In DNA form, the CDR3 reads TGCGCCAGCAGTGAGGCGGCTACGGGGTATTTT.

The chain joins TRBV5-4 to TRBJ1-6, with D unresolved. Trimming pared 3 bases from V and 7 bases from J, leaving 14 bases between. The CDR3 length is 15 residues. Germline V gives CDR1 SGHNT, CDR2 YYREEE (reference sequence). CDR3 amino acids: CASSSEGRLNSPLHF. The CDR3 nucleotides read TGTGCCAGCAGCTCCGAAGGACGGCTGAATTCACCCCTCCACTTT.

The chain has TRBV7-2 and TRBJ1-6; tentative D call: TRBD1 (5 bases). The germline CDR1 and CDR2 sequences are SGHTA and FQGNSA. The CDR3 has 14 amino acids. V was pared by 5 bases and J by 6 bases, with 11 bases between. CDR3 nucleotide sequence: TGTGCCAGCAGCACAGTGACAGTTAATTCACCCCTCCACTTT. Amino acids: CASSTVTVNSPLHF.

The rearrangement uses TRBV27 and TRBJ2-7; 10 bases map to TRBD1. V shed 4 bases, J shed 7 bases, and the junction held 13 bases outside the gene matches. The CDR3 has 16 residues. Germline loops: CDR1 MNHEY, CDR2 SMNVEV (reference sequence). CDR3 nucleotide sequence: TGTGCCAGCAGTTCCCTAACCGGGACAGGGGTGGTTGAGCAGTACTTC. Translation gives CASSSLTGTGVVEQYF.

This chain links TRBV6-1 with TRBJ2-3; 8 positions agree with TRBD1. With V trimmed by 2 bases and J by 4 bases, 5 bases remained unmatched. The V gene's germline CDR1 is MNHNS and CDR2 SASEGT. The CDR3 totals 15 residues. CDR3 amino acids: CASSENDRGSDTQYF. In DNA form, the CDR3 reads TGTGCCAGCAGTGAAAACGACAGGGGATCAGATACGCAGTATTTT.

CDR3 protein: CASSQDKSGMREGGTQYF. CDR3 nucleotides: TGCGCCAGCAGCCAAGATAAGAGCGGGATGAGAGAAGGAGGTACGCAGTATTTT. V gene TRBV4-1 combines with J gene TRBJ2-3; TRBD2 aligns across 7 bases. With 0 bases clipped from V and 8 bases from J, the junction kept 17 bases outside the gene matches. The CDR3 contains 18 residues. The V gene's germline CDR1 is MGHRA and CDR2 YSYEKL.

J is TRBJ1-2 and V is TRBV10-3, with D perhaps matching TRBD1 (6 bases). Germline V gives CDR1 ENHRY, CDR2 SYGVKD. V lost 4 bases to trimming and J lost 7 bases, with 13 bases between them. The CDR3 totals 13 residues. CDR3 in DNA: TGTGCCATCAGTGTGGGGGCTGACTTTGGCTACACCTTC. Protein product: CAISVGADFGYTF.

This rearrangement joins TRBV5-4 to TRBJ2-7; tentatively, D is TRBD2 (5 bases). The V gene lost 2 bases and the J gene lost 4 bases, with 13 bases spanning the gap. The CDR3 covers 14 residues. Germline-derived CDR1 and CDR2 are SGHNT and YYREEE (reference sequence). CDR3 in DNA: TGTGCCAGCAGCTTAACACTAGATTCGTACGAGCAGTACTTC. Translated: CASSLTLDSYEQYF.

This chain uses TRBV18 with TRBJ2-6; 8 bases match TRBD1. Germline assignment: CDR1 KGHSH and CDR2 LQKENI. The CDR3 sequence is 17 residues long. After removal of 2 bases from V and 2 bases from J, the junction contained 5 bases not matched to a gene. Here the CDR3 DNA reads TGTGCCAGCTCACCAGGGACAGGAAGGACTGGGGCCAACGTCCTGACTTTC. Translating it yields CASSPGTGRTGANVLTF.

The CDR3 nucleotides read TGTGCCAGCAGTGAAGCTCACGGGGGTTTGGGCACAGATACGCAGTATTTT. As protein: CASSEAHGGLGTDTQYF. This sequence joins TRBV6-1 and TRBJ2-3, with D maybe TRBD2 (6 bases). Germline loops: CDR1 MNHNS, CDR2 SASEGT. CDR3 length: 17 amino acids. The V gene lost 0 bases and the J gene lost 1 base, with 14 bases spanning the gap.

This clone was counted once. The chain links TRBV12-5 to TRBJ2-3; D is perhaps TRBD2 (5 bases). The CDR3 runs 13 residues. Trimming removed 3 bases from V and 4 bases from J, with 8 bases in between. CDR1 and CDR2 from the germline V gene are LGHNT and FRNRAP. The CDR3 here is CASGFIGADTQYF. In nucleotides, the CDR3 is TGTGCTAGTGGTTTTATCGGGGCAGATACGCAGTATTTT.

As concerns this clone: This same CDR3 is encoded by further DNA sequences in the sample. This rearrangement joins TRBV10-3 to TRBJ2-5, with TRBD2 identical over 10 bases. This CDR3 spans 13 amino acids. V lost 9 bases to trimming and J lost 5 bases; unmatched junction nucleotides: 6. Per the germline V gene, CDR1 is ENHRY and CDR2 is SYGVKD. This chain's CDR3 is CAISGGAPETQYF. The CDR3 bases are TGTGCCATAAGCGGGGGGGCCCCGGAGACCCAGTACTTC.

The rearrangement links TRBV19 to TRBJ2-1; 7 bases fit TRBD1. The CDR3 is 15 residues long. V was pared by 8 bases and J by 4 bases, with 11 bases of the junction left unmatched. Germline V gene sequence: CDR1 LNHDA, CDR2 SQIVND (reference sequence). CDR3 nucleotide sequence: TGTGCCAGTGCCATAGAGGGGGCCTCGTACAATGAGCAGTTCTTC. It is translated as CASAIEGASYNEQFF.

Here the CDR3 DNA reads TGTGCCAGCAGTCCGCCGTACTTGGGTACTGGAAACACCATATATTTT. It is translated as CASSPPYLGTGNTIYF. The J gene is TRBJ1-3, the V gene TRBV25-1, with D unclear. The CDR3 is 16 amino acids. Germline V lookup: CDR1 MGHDK, CDR2 SYGVNS. V was trimmed by 5 bases and J by 2 bases, leaving 16 bases between them.

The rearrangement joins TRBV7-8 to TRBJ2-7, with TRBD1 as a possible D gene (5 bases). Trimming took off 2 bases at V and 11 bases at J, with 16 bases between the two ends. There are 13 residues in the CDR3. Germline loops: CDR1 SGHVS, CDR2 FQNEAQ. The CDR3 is CASSLTSGTQEYF. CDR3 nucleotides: TGTGCCAGCAGCTTAACCTCCGGTACACAGGAGTACTTC.

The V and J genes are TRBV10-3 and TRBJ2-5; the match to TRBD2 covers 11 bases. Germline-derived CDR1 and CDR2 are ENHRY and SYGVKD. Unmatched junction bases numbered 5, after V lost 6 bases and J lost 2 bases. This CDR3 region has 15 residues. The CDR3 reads CAISTRLAGQETQYF. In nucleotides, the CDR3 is TGTGCCATCAGCACCCGACTAGCGGGGCAAGAGACCCAGTACTTC.

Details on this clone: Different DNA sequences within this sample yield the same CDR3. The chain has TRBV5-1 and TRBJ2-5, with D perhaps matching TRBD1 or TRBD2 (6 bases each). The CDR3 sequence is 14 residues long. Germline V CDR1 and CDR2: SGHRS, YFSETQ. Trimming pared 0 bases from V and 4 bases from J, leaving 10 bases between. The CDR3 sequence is CASSLEGGRETQYF. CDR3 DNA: TGCGCCAGCAGCTTGGAAGGGGGGAGAGAGACCCAGTACTTC. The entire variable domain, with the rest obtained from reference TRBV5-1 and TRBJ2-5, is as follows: KAGVTQTPRYLIKTRGQQVTLSCSPISGHRSVSWYQQTPGQGLQFLFEYFSETQRNKGNFPGRFSGRQFSNSRSEMNVSTLELGDSALYLCASSLEGGRETQYFGPGTRLLVL.

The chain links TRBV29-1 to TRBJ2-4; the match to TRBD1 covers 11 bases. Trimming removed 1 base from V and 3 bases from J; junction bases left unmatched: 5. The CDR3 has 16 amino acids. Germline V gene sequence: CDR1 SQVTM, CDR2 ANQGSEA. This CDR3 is CSVEVPGQGGKNIQYF. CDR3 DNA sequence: TGCAGCGTTGAAGTTCCGGGACAGGGGGGCAAAAACATTCAGTACTTC.

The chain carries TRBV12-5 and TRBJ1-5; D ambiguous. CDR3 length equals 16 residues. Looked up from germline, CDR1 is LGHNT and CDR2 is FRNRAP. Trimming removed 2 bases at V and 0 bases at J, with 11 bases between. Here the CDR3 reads CASGLYGAYSNQPQHF. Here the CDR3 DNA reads TGTGCTAGTGGTTTGTATGGAGCCTATAGCAATCAGCCCCAGCATTTT.

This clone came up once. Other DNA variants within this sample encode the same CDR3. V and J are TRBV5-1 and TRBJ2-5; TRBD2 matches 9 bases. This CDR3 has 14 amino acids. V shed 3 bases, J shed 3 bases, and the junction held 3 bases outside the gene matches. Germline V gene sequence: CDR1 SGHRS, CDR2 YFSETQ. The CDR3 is CASSSLAGKETQYF. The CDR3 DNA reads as TGCGCCAGCAGCTCCCTAGCGGGAAAAGAGACCCAGTACTTC.

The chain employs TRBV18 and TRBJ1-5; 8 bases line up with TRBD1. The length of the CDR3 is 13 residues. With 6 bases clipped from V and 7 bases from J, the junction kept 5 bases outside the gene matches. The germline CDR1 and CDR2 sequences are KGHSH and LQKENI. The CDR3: CASSGQGAQPQHF. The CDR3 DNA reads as TGTGCCAGCTCCGGTCAGGGGGCGCAGCCCCAGCATTTT.

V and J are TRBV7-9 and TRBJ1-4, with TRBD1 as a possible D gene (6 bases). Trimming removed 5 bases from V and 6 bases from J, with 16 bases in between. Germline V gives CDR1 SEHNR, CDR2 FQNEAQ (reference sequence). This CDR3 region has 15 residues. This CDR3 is CASSGVRGSHEKLFF. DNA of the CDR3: TGTGCCAGCAGCGGGGTCAGGGGATCTCATGAAAAACTGTTTTTT. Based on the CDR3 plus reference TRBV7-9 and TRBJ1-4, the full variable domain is DTGVSQNPRHKITKRGQNVTFRCDPISEHNRLYWYRQTLGQGPEFLTYFQNEAQLEKSRLLSDRFSAERPKGSFSTLEIQRTEQGDSAMYLCASSGVRGSHEKLFFGSGTQLSVL.